This T cell receptor beta chain was obtained from a study of T cell changes during pregnancy in multiple sclerosis. This CDR3 contains 13 residues. Trimming left V 7 bases short and J 4 bases short, with 13 bases between. Germline-derived CDR1 and CDR2 are SGHDN and FVKESK. The data were produced by immunoSEQ multiplex PCR, yet TCRdb's version contains in-frame clones alone and is incomplete. Of some 100,000 clones detected, about 91% appear once; the ten largest clones hold 2.5% to 3.5%. The V gene is TRBV14, the J gene TRBJ2-5; D may be TRBD1 (6 bases). This clonotype originated in a female donor with multiple sclerosis, enrolled in a pregnancy study. This specimen consisted of peripheral blood, obtained in the second trimester of pregnancy. The CDR3 loop is CASNFGRGETQYF. As DNA, the CDR3 is TGTGCCAGCAATTTTGGCAGGGGAGAGACCCAGTACTTC.